This T cell receptor beta chain was identified during a study of cytomegalovirus exposure and HLA in healthy donors. General study findings and limits: Within the 120 validation repertoires, first-cohort TCR clusters tended to co-occur, according to a later analysis.

Separate from the 666-subject first cohort, the 120-subject validation cohort was the one that the donors belonged to. A note on this clone: Its target is not known.

Clones were sequenced by immunoSEQ multiplex PCR, and TCRdb holds only the in-frame ones, with some missing. This sample has about 360,000 clones, with 70% to 90% found just once. V was shortened by 6 bases and J by 0 bases, with 9 bases between the two germline ends. Germline CDR1 is MNHNS and CDR2 is SASEGT. This CDR3 is built from 14 residues. The sample consisted of PBMCs. The receptor comes from a woman between 18 and 29 years old in good health and CMV-seronegative. This chain links TRBV6-1 with TRBJ1-3; TRBD1 might be the D (5 bases). CDR3 sequence (DNA): TGTGCCAGCAGCGTAGACAGCTCTGGAAACACCATATATTTT. Protein: CASSVDSSGNTIYF.